This is a list of T cell receptor beta chains from one sample in a study of T cell changes during pregnancy in multiple sclerosis. Measured with immunoSEQ multiplex PCR; TCRdb has only the in-frame clones, and not every one. Counted here are approximately 89,000 clones, less than 95% occurring once; the ten biggest clones make up roughly 2.5%. Sequences were derived from peripheral blood, sampled in the third trimester of pregnancy. The receptor set was obtained from a female donor with multiple sclerosis, enrolled in a pregnancy study. CDR3s include the opening cysteine and the closing phenylalanine or tryptophan. D genes are given only for firm matches. Clone size, where shown, is once, few, many, or a class for clones that have expanded.

NA	NA	TRBJ1-2	TRBV5-4	TGTGCCAGCAGCTTTGAGAACTACTATGGCTACACCTTC	CASSFENYYGYTF
NA	TRBD1	TRBJ2-3	TRBV5-5	TGTGCCTCTGGCAAGACAGGGGGCACAGATACGCAGTATTTT	CASGKTGGTDTQYF
NA	TRBD2	TRBJ2-2	TRBV2	TGTGCCAGCAGTGAAGGGCGGGGGGGCCCCTCCGGGGAGCTGTTTTTT	CASSEGRGGPSGELFF
NA	NA	TRBJ2-7	TRBV7-9	TGTGCCAGCAGCCCGTTCTGGACTGTTTCTGTGGAGCAGTACTTC	CASSPFWTVSVEQYF
NA	TRBD1	TRBJ2-7	TRBV7-9	TGTGCCAGCAGCCCCGGGACAGGGTACGAATACGAGCAGTACTTC	CASSPGTGYEYEQYF
many	NA	TRBJ2-5	TRBV11-2	TGTGCCAGCAGCTTAGGGGGGGGGCCACAAGAGACCCAGTACTTC	CASSLGGGPQETQYF
NA	TRBD1	TRBJ1-1	TRBV5-1	TGCGCCAGCAGCCAAGGGACAGCGATGAACACTGAAGCTTTCTTT	CASSQGTAMNTEAFF
NA	TRBD2	TRBJ2-7	TRBV6-5	TGTGCCAGCACCGAACTAGCGGGGGATTTAGTTTACTTC	CASTELAGDLVYF
NA	TRBD2	TRBJ2-1	TRBV7-2	TGTGCCAGCAGCCCTAGCGGGGGGCGGGGCAATGAGCAGTTCTTC	CASSPSGGRGNEQFF
NA	TRBD2	TRBJ2-1	TRBV7-2	TGTGCCAGCAGCTTAGTATGGGCGGGGGGGGTGGATGAGCAGTTCTTC	CASSLVWAGGVDEQFF
NA	TRBD1	TRBJ2-3	TRBV7-6	TGTGCCAGCAGCAAGGATACAGGGGCAGATACGCAGTATTTT	CASSKDTGADTQYF
NA	TRBD2	TRBJ2-5	TRBV2	TGTGCCAGCACCCTAGAAGCGGGGAGGTCGGAGACCCAGTACTTC	CASTLEAGRSETQYF
once	NA	TRBJ2-5	TRBV27	TGTGCCAGCAGTTTTCTGGCTAGCCAAGAGACCCAGTACTTC	CASSFLASQETQYF
NA	TRBD1	TRBJ2-7	TRBV5-1	TGCGCCAGCAGCTTGGGTTGGGGACAGGGCGCCTACGAGCAGTACTTC	CASSLGWGQGAYEQYF
NA	NA	TRBJ2-5	TRBV9	TGTGCCAGCAGCGAAACAGGAGAAGGGTTGGAGACCCAGTACTTC	CASSETGEGLETQYF
once	TRBD2	TRBJ2-1	TRBV2	TGTGCCAGCAGCCCGACTAGCGGGGGATCCAATGAGCAGTTCTTC	CASSPTSGGSNEQFF
NA	NA	TRBJ2-7	TRBV9	TGTGCCAGCAGCGTAGAAGGGAGACGCAGCGAGCAGTACTTC	CASSVEGRRSEQYF
NA	NA	TRBJ1-2	TRBV5-1	TGCGCCACCGCCGCTTTGACAGGCGGCGGCTACACCTTC	CATAALTGGGYTF
NA	TRBD1	TRBJ2-1	TRBV19	TGTGCCAGTAGTATAGGTGGCGGGACAGGGGTCAATGAGCAGTTCTTC	CASSIGGGTGVNEQFF
NA	TRBD1	TRBJ1-2	TRBV11-2	TGTGCCAGCAGCACGGGACAGGGGAACTATGGCTACACCTTC	CASSTGQGNYGYTF
NA	NA	TRBJ2-5	TRBV4-2	TGTGCCAGCAGCCAAGATCAGGGCACGGCTCCCGGGAGAGAGACCCAGTACTTC	CASSQDQGTAPGRETQYF
NA	TRBD2	TRBJ2-2	TRBV5-6	TGTGCCAGCAGCCTACAACTAGCGGGGGCCTCCGGGGAGCTGTTTTTT	CASSLQLAGASGELFF
NA	NA	TRBJ1-2	TRBV15	TGTGCCACCAGCCCGGATGGGAGGGAATTCTATGGCTACACCTTC	CATSPDGREFYGYTF
NA	TRBD1	TRBJ2-7	TRBV6-5	TGTGCCAGCAGTTACGGGACAGGGCTCGAGCAGTACTTC	CASSYGTGLEQYF
NA	TRBD1	TRBJ2-1	TRBV9	TGTGCCAGCAGCAGGACAGGGGGTTCCTACAATGAGCAGTTCTTC	CASSRTGGSYNEQFF